One TCR beta chain is described in this entry. This sample was taken from a study of CD8 T cells in Susac syndrome. V was pared by 2 bases and J by 1 base, with 12 bases between. Germline assignment: CDR1 MNHEY and CDR2 SVGEGT. This CDR3 has 15 amino acids. Reverse transcription used about 0.45 to 1 ug RNA and random hexamers. Each CDR3 protein gets one entry after TCRdb re-called the immunoSEQ multiplex PCR reads with MiXCR. This repertoire shows just over 300,000 distinct CDR3 sequences, 92% found once; its top ten account for more than 0.06%. The rearrangement joins TRBV6-2 or TRBV6-3 to TRBJ2-7; weak D call: TRBD1 (6 bases). The sequenced sample consisted of CD4+ T cells from PBMCs. The clonotype originates from a human donor with multiple sclerosis. CDR3 sequence (DNA): TGTGCCAGCAGTTACCGGGACACCTCATCCTACGAGCAGTACTTC. It translates to CASSYRDTSSYEQYF.